This TCR beta chain stems from a study of T cell responses to AZD1222 COVID-19 vaccine. On this clone: Its antigen is currently unknown.

V lost 6 bases to trimming and J lost 6 bases, with 16 bases between them. The CDR3 runs to 14 residues. CDR1 is LNHDA and CDR2 is SQIVND in the germline V gene (reference sequence). Study observations and caveats: Females made up more of the donors, who were largely white British, and clonal diversity may have come out too low.

Assay used: immunoSEQ multiplex PCR; TCRdb lists only in-frame clones, some missing. Altogether over 75,000 clones are present, around 85% being singletons, with the ten largest covering roughly 3.2%. The chain combines TRBV19 with TRBJ2-3; perhaps TRBD2 as D (5 bases). This receptor was obtained from an adult who received the AZD1222 COVID-19 vaccine. This material consisted of peripheral blood, taken 28 days after the second AZD1222 dose. DNA for the CDR3: TGTGCCAGTAGGCGAGAGGGAGCGGAGGATACGCAGTATTTT. Protein sequence: CASRREGAEDTQYF.